These T cell receptor beta chains were read from a single sample in a study of blood T cell repertoires in COVID-19. The method was immunoSEQ multiplex PCR; TCRdb's version includes in-frame clones alone and lacks a portion of them. In the table there are 95,000 to 150,000 clones, over 70% of which are singletons. The sequenced sample was peripheral blood. These receptors originate from a man between 70 and 80 years old with acute or convalescent COVID-19. Each CDR3 is given with its conserved first and last residue. D genes are given only for firm matches. Clone size is shown for a subset of rows, as once, few, many or a class of expanded clone.

clone size	J gene	V gene	D gene	CDR3 protein	CDR3 DNA
-	TRBJ1-5	TRBV19	TRBD1	CASTRTGAIGQPQHF	TGTGCCAGTACCCGGACAGGGGCAATTGGTCAGCCCCAGCATTTT
-	TRBJ1-2	TRBV10-1	-	CASSESRGKDFYGYTF	TGCGCCAGCAGTGAGTCTAGAGGGAAGGACTTTTATGGCTACACCTTC
-	TRBJ2-2	TRBV4-1	TRBD2	CVSRLAGATGELFF	TGCGTCAGCAGGCTAGCGGGGGCCACCGGGGAGCTGTTTTTT
-	TRBJ1-5	TRBV6-5	-	CASGRPNQPQHF	TGTGCCTCAGGGCGACCAAATCAGCCCCAGCATTTT
-	TRBJ1-6	TRBV5-4	TRBD1	CASSFTGGAVNSPLHF	TGTGCCAGCAGCTTCACAGGGGGCGCGGTTAATTCACCCCTCCACTTT
-	TRBJ1-5	TRBV19	-	CASSALDQPQHF	TGTGCCAGTAGTGCACTCGATCAGCCCCAGCATTTT
-	TRBJ2-1	TRBV3-1/TRBV3-2	TRBD2	CASSPSSGVDNEQFF	TGTGCCAGCAGCCCCTCGAGCGGGGTTGACAATGAGCAGTTCTTC
-	TRBJ1-5	TRBV11-3	-	CASSFIQPQHF	TGTGCCAGCAGCTTCATTCAGCCCCAGCATTTT
few	TRBJ2-2	TRBV29-1	-	CSYSGGPGELFF	TGCAGCTACTCAGGGGGGCCCGGGGAGCTGTTTTTT
-	TRBJ1-2	TRBV10-3	-	CAIRSLEGYGYTF	TGTGCCATCAGGTCCCTGGAGGGCTATGGCTACACCTTC
-	TRBJ2-2	TRBV7-9	-	CASSLVQATNTGELFF	TGTGCCAGCAGCTTAGTACAGGCGACGAACACCGGGGAGCTGTTTTTT
-	TRBJ1-4	TRBV29-1	-	CSVGGSGTGEKLFF	TGCAGCGTCGGGGGGTCAGGGACGGGAGAAAAACTGTTTTTT
-	TRBJ1-2	TRBV28	-	CASSGQLPFYGYTF	TGTGCCAGCAGTGGACAGTTGCCTTTCTATGGCTACACCTTC
-	TRBJ1-3	TRBV9	TRBD1	CASSAGTGWGNTIYF	TGTGCCAGCAGCGCCGGGACAGGGTGGGGAAACACCATATATTTT
-	TRBJ1-1	TRBV19	-	CASSPTGYTEAFF	TGTGCCAGTAGCCCGACCGGGTACACTGAAGCTTTCTTT
-	TRBJ1-4	TRBV4-1	TRBD1	CASSQGPGTGDEKLFF	TGCGCCAGCAGCCAAGGACCCGGGACAGGGGATGAAAAACTGTTTTTT
-	TRBJ1-2	TRBV7-3	TRBD1	CASSSNTTQGDYGYTF	TGTGCCAGCAGCTCCAATACTACGCAGGGGGACTATGGCTACACCTTC
-	TRBJ2-3	TRBV24-1	TRBD2	CATSDPGGIGTDTQYF	TGTGCCACCAGTGATCCGGGGGGGATTGGCACAGATACGCAGTATTTT
-	TRBJ2-7	TRBV24-1	-	CATSDAGQSSYEQYF	TGTGCCACCAGTGATGCGGGACAGAGCTCCTACGAGCAGTACTTC
few	TRBJ1-2	TRBV18	TRBD1	CASSYHPDRTYGYTF	TGTGCCAGCTCATACCACCCGGACAGGACCTATGGCTACACCTTC
-	TRBJ1-1	TRBV11-1	TRBD1	CASSTRRGVGAFF	TGTGCCAGCAGCACCCGCAGGGGGGTCGGGGCTTTCTTT
-	TRBJ1-5	TRBV7-3	TRBD1	CASSLTGQGNQPQHF	TGTGCCAGCAGCTTAACAGGACAGGGGAATCAGCCCCAGCATTTT
few	TRBJ2-7	TRBV6-2/TRBV6-3	-	CASSRQVGGYEQYF	TGTGCCAGCAGTCGGCAAGTCGGGGGCTACGAGCAGTACTTC
-	TRBJ2-1	TRBV7-2	TRBD2	CASSLGRGGFNEQFF	TGTGCCAGCAGCTTGGGGCGGGGGGGCTTCAATGAGCAGTTCTTC
-	TRBJ1-5	TRBV5-8	TRBD1	CASSANRGRQPQHF	TGTGCCAGCAGCGCAAACAGGGGGCGACAGCCCCAGCATTTT
-	TRBJ1-5	TRBV19	TRBD1	CASSPSTGGQSQPQHF	TGTGCCAGTAGTCCATCAACAGGGGGCCAAAGTCAGCCCCAGCATTTT
-	TRBJ2-3	TRBV9	TRBD2	CASSAQTSGGVDTQYF	TGTGCCAGCAGCGCCCAGACTAGCGGGGGGGTGGATACGCAGTATTTT
-	TRBJ1-5	TRBV3-1/TRBV3-2	TRBD1	CASSPQGGNQPQHF	TGTGCCAGCAGCCCGCAGGGGGGCAATCAGCCCCAGCATTTT
-	TRBJ2-3	TRBV7-9	-	CASSLARGSTDTQYF	TGTGCCAGCAGCTTAGCCCGGGGTAGCACAGATACGCAGTATTTT
once	TRBJ2-7	TRBV4-1	TRBD2	CASSQAFLSGGTYEQYF	TGCGCCAGCAGCCAAGCCTTTTTGAGCGGGGGGACCTACGAGCAGTACTTC
-	TRBJ2-1	TRBV19	-	CASSTRTDVPFF	TGTGCCAGTAGTACTAGGACAGATGTTCCGTTCTTC
once	TRBJ2-3	TRBV6-2/TRBV6-3	TRBD2	CASSWEAGGPTDTQYF	TGTGCCAGCAGTTGGGAAGCGGGGGGGCCGACAGATACGCAGTATTTT
-	TRBJ1-2	TRBV7-8	TRBD1	CASSLLGRGLGYTF	TGTGCCAGCAGCTTATTAGGCAGGGGGCTTGGCTACACCTTC
-	TRBJ2-3	TRBV9	TRBD2	CASSPRTSGGFTDTQYF	TGTGCCAGCAGCCCGCGGACTAGCGGGGGTTTTACAGATACGCAGTATTTT
many	TRBJ1-1	TRBV4-1	TRBD1	CASSPRQGHTEAFF	TGCGCCAGCAGCCCTCGACAGGGACACACTGAAGCTTTCTTT
-	TRBJ1-1	TRBV5-1	-	CASSLQVIGQGPNTEAFF	TGCGCCAGCAGCTTGCAGGTGATTGGGCAGGGCCCGAACACTGAAGCTTTCTTT
-	TRBJ2-5	TRBV5-6	-	CASSFETVQETQYF	TGTGCCAGCAGTTTCGAGACTGTTCAAGAGACCCAGTACTTC
-	TRBJ1-2	TRBV29-1	-	CSVDRVNGYTF	TGCAGCGTTGACAGGGTAAATGGCTACACCTTC